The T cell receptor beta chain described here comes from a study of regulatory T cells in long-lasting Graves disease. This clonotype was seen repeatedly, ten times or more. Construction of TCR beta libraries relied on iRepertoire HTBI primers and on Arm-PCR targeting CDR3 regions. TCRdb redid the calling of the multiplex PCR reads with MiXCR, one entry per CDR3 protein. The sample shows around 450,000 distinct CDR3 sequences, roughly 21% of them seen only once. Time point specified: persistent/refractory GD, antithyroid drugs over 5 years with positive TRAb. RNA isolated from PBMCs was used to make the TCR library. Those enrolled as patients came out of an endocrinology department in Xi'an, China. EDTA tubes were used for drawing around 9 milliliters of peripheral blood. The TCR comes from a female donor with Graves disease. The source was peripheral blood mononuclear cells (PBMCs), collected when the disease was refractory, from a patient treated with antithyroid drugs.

The CDR3 spells CASSSRRVVNEKLFF. In DNA form, the CDR3 reads TGTGCCAGCAGTTCCAGACGGGTAGTTAATGAAAAACTGTTTTTT. The J gene is TRBJ1-4, the V gene TRBV28, with D unresolved. The germline gives CDR1 MDHEN, CDR2 SYDVKM. The CDR3 runs to 15 residues. The V gene lost 4 bases and the J gene lost 4 bases, with 13 bases spanning the gap.